The 21 T cell receptor beta chains listed next were all sequenced from one sample in a study of T-cell memory formation after mild COVID-19. One entry per CDR3 protein, called by TCRdb with MiXCR from the 5' RACE reads. The sample includes a few hundred thousand distinct CDR3 sequences, 25% to 30% seen only once; the top ten take about 14%. Sequencing was carried out using PBMCs or a T cell subset sorted from them (not recorded which). The receptors shown here come from an adult woman who had mild COVID-19 (a few samples of this study predate the infection). Cell type and time point are not known.

The CDR3 reads CASSEARASGARGEQFF. In DNA, the CDR3 is TGTGCCAGCAGTGAAGCGCGGGCTAGCGGGGCGAGGGGTGAGCAGTTCTTC. This rearrangement joins TRBV2 to TRBJ2-1, with 9 bases fitting TRBD2. The CDR3 sequence is 17 residues long. After removal of 0 bases from V and 9 bases from J, the junction contained 12 bases not matched to a gene. Germline assignment: CDR1 SNHLY and CDR2 FYNNEI.

The V gene is TRBV6-1, the J gene TRBJ1-1; weak D call: TRBD1 (6 bases). Germline loops: CDR1 MNHNS, CDR2 SASEGT. The CDR3 is made up of 13 amino acids. The V end was cut by 7 bases, the J end by 1 base, with 10 bases between. The chain's CDR3 is CASKGGWNTEAFF. The DNA for the CDR3 is TGTGCCAGCAAGGGGGGGTGGAACACTGAAGCTTTCTTT.

The V and J genes are TRBV5-1 and TRBJ1-6; D possibly corresponds to TRBD1 (6 bases). The V and J ends lost 1 base and 8 bases respectively, with 10 bases between them. There are 14 residues in the CDR3. Germline CDR1 reads SGHRS; CDR2 reads YFSETQ. In DNA, the CDR3 is TGCGCCAGCAGCTTGACAGGGATATATTCACCCCTCCACTTT. It specifies CASSLTGIYSPLHF.

The rearrangement links TRBV24-1 to TRBJ1-1; D call uncertain. Trimming stripped 7 bases from V and 1 base from J, with 9 bases between. The V gene's germline CDR1 is KGHDR and CDR2 SFDVKD. The CDR3 has 13 residues. The CDR3 region is CATRSTQNTEAFF. Written as DNA, the CDR3 is TGTGCCACCAGGTCGACACAGAACACTGAAGCTTTCTTT.

The V call is TRBV7-9, the J call TRBJ2-1; perhaps D is TRBD1 or TRBD2 (6 bases each). The CDR3 has 12 residues. Trimming shortened V by 11 bases and J by 5 bases, and 13 bases separated the two germline ends. Germline V CDR1 and CDR2: SEHNR, FQNEAQ (reference sequence). The CDR3 nucleotides are TGTGCCTGGGGGGACAACGACAATGAGCAGTTCTTC. Translated: CAWGDNDNEQFF. Supplemented by reference TRBV7-9 and TRBJ2-1, the full variable domain reads DTGVSQNPRHKITKRGQNVTFRCDPISEHNRLYWYRQTLGQGPEFLTYFQNEAQLEKSRLLSDRFSAERPKGSFSTLEIQRTEQGDSAMYLCAWGDNDNEQFFGPGTRLTVL.

This clonotype was found a few times. The chain joins TRBV5-1 to TRBJ2-7, with D maybe TRBD2 (5 bases). The CDR3 is made up of 16 amino acids. V was cut by 2 bases and J by 5 bases, with 20 bases left in between. Looked up from germline, CDR1 is SGHRS and CDR2 is YFSETQ. CDR3 loop: CASSFEGYPTGDEQYF. CDR3 nucleotide sequence: TGCGCCAGCAGCTTCGAAGGGTATCCCACCGGGGACGAGCAGTACTTC.

This clonotype was seen ten or more times. The genes are TRBV19 and TRBJ2-1; TRBD1 matches 9 bases. With V trimmed by 6 bases and J by 2 bases, 5 bases remained unmatched. The CDR3 is made up of 15 amino acids. Looked up from germline, CDR1 is LNHDA and CDR2 is SQIVND (reference sequence). The CDR3 loop is CASRSDRGTYNEQFF. The CDR3, as DNA: TGTGCCAGTAGATCGGACAGGGGTACCTACAATGAGCAGTTCTTC.

This clonotype showed up just a few times. The J gene is TRBJ2-4, the V gene TRBV20-1; no clear D gene. CDR1 DFQATT and CDR2 SNEGSKA come from the germline V gene (reference sequence). V was pared by 1 base and J by 6 bases, with 10 bases between. This CDR3 comprises 13 residues. CDR3 in amino acids: CSARVKGLNIQYF. CDR3 DNA: TGCAGTGCTAGAGTGAAGGGCCTAAACATTCAGTACTTC.

CDR3 DNA: TGTGCCAGCAGGACTCTGCTAGCTGCCGAGCAGTACTTC. Translated: CASRTLLAAEQYF. V usage is TRBV7-9 and J usage is TRBJ2-7; TRBD2 is a possible D gene (5 bases). The length of the CDR3 is 13 residues. The V end was cut by 6 bases, the J end by 6 bases, with 15 bases between. Germline CDR1 and CDR2: SEHNR and FQNEAQ (reference sequence).

The genes are TRBV7-7 and TRBJ1-2, with TRBD1 matching over 12 bases. CDR3 length equals 17 residues. Germline V gives CDR1 SSHAT, CDR2 FNYEAQ (reference sequence). After removal of 1 base from V and 8 bases from J, the junction contained 11 bases not matched to a gene. CDR3: CASSLGSGRGQGAGYTF. The CDR3 DNA reads as TGTGCCAGCAGCTTAGGGAGTGGCCGGGGACAGGGGGCCGGCTACACCTTC.

The gene calls are TRBV29-1 and TRBJ2-1; TRBD1 agrees at 10 bases. Germline loops: CDR1 SQVTM, CDR2 ANQGSEA. The CDR3 consists of 13 residues. Trimming cost V 3 bases and J 9 bases; bases outside gene matches: 5. This chain's CDR3 is CSVDGTGVGEQFF. CDR3 nucleotides: TGCAGCGTTGACGGGACAGGGGTTGGTGAGCAGTTCTTC.

V gene TRBV20-1 combines with J gene TRBJ2-5, with 8 nucleotides matching TRBD2. V gave up 0 bases and J gave up 2 bases; unmatched junction bases: 5. Germline V gives CDR1 DFQATT, CDR2 SNEGSKA (reference sequence). The CDR3 consists of 15 residues. This CDR3 reads CSARDGGTSQETQYF. CDR3 DNA: TGCAGTGCTAGAGATGGAGGGACTAGTCAAGAGACCCAGTACTTC.

This clonotype was observed a few times. The CDR3 region has the DNA TGCAGTGCTTCTGATCTAGCGGGAGGGCCAACCGGGACCTACAATGAGCAGTTCTTC. Protein sequence: CSASDLAGGPTGTYNEQFF. This sequence joins TRBV20-1 and TRBJ2-1, with 12 bases aligning to TRBD2. Germline V gene sequence: CDR1 DFQATT, CDR2 SNEGSKA (reference sequence). With V trimmed by 5 bases and J by 2 bases, 16 bases remained unmatched. This CDR3 comprises 19 residues.

Only a few counts were recorded for this clonotype. The chain carries TRBV7-2 and TRBJ2-7; D unclear. The CDR3 consists of 13 residues. CDR1 and CDR2 (germline): SGHTA, FQGNSA. The ends were cut back, 0 bases at V and 5 bases at J, with 8 bases in the middle. CDR3 nucleotides: TGTGCCAGCAGCTTAGCCAGGTTCCACGAGCAGTACTTC. Translation: CASSLARFHEQYF.

In this sample, this clonotype turned up a few times. V usage is TRBV7-2 and J usage is TRBJ2-1; D might be TRBD1 or TRBD2, each matching 5 bases. The V and J ends lost 2 bases and 8 bases respectively, with 16 bases between them. The germline CDR1 and CDR2 sequences are SGHTA and FQGNSA. CDR3 length equals 15 residues. The CDR3 region is CASSLSWGGPDEQFF. CDR3 DNA: TGTGCCAGCAGCTTATCGTGGGGCGGGCCTGATGAGCAGTTCTTC.

The chain recombines TRBV2 with TRBJ1-1, with TRBD1 matching over 8 bases. The V gene end was trimmed by 6 bases and the J gene end by 5 bases; junction bases not matched to a gene: 14. CDR1 SNHLY and CDR2 FYNNEI come from the germline V gene. The CDR3 is 16 amino acids. Here the CDR3 reads CASSPLTGAIVTEAFF. CDR3 coding DNA: TGTGCCAGCAGCCCCCTGACAGGGGCGATTGTAACTGAAGCTTTCTTT.

There are a few counts of this clonotype. The chain recombines TRBV7-9 with TRBJ1-1; D unresolved. This CDR3 is built from 14 residues. Germline CDR1 is SEHNR and CDR2 is FQNEAQ (reference sequence). Trimming left V 2 bases short and J 0 bases short, with 7 bases between. The CDR3 loop reads CASSLSPMNTEAFF. The CDR3 coding sequence is TGTGCCAGCAGCTTATCTCCCATGAACACTGAAGCTTTCTTT.

V and J are TRBV5-1 and TRBJ2-2; D call uncertain. Per the germline V gene, CDR1 is SGHRS and CDR2 is YFSETQ. Trimming cost V 4 bases and J 6 bases, with 7 bases left between them. This CDR3 contains 12 residues. The CDR3 nucleotides are TGCGCCAGCAGCGTCCATTCCGGGGAGCTGTTTTTT. Translated, it gives CASSVHSGELFF.

This clonotype was found a few times. The genes are TRBV20-1 and TRBJ2-3, with D maybe TRBD2 (6 bases). V lost 4 bases and J 2 bases, leaving 16 bases between the germline ends. This CDR3 region has 15 residues. Germline assignment: CDR1 DFQATT and CDR2 SNEGSKA (reference sequence). The CDR3 is CSAMSQGGVTDTQYF. CDR3 DNA: TGCAGTGCTATGAGCCAGGGCGGGGTCACAGATACGCAGTATTTT.

The rearrangement joins TRBV7-7 to TRBJ1-1, with D possibly TRBD1 on 5 matching bases. V lost 2 bases, J lost 0 bases, and 28 bases lay in between. The length of the CDR3 is 21 residues. Looked up from germline, CDR1 is SSHAT and CDR2 is FNYEAQ (reference sequence). The CDR3 loop reads CASSLIVVDSSKDDMNTEAFF. In nucleotides, the CDR3 is TGTGCCAGCAGCTTAATTGTCGTTGACAGCTCCAAGGATGACATGAACACTGAAGCTTTCTTT.

This rearrangement joins TRBV12-3 or TRBV12-4 to TRBJ1-5; TRBD1 is a possible D gene (6 bases). V lost 5 bases and J 8 bases, leaving 13 bases between the germline ends. This CDR3 contains 13 residues. This CDR3 reads CASSPHRVEPQHF. As DNA, the CDR3 is TGTGCCAGCAGTCCCCACAGGGTTGAGCCCCAGCATTTT.